This TCR beta chain is from a study of blood T cell repertoires in COVID-19. About the study: COVID-19 samples, acute and convalescent, were from the United States, Italy and Spain. Sources were T cells, B-cell-depleted T cells, or PBMCs; the material itself was cDNA or gDNA.

Sequenced by immunoSEQ multiplex PCR; TCRdb stores in-frame clones only, minus some. In the table there are almost 250,000 clones, around 86% of which are singletons. The sequenced sample consisted of peripheral blood. The sequence came from an older woman who had recovered from COVID-19.

CDR3 amino acids: CASRQQGQVNSPLHF. The CDR3 DNA follows: TGTGCCAGCAGGCAACAGGGGCAGGTTAATTCACCCCTCCACTTT. This sequence joins TRBV6-5 and TRBJ1-6; 7 bases fit TRBD1. Germline CDR1 reads MNHEY; CDR2 reads SVGAGI. Germline trimming cut 6 bases from V and 6 bases from J; bases unmatched to any gene: 8. There are 15 residues in the CDR3.